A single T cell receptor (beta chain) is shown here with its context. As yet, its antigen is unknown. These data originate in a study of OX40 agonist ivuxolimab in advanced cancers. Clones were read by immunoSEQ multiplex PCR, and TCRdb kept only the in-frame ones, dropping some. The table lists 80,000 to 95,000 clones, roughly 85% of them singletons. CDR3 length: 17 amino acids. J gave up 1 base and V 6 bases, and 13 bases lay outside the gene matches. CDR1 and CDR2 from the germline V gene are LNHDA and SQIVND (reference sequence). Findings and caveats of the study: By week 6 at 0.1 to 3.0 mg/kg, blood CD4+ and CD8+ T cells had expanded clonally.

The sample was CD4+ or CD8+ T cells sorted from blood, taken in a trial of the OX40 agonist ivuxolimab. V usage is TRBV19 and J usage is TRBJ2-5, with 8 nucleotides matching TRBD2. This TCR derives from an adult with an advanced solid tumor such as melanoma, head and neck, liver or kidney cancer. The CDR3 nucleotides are TGTGCCAGTAGGGATCGGGGAGCGGGGGCGGTCCAAGAGACCCAGTACTTC. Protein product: CASRDRGAGAVQETQYF. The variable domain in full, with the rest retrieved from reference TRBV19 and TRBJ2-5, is DGGITQSPKYLFRKEGQNVTLSCEQNLNHDAMYWYRQDPGQGLRLIYYSQIVNDFQKGDIAEGYSVSREKKESFPLTVTSAQKNPTAFYLCASRDRGAGAVQETQYFGPGTRLLVL.